Listed below are T cell receptor beta chains from one sample, sequenced in a study of identical twins. TCRdb passed the 5' RACE reads through MiXCR, listing each CDR3 protein once. Among under 800,000 distinct CDR3 sequences listed, 21% were seen once. The same data also contributed to another study, on T cells expressing NK-cell markers.

Input material: PBMCs. The receptor source for this set is a woman younger than 35 in good health. CDR3s include the opening cysteine and the closing phenylalanine or tryptophan. Clone size is shown for a subset of rows, as once, few, many or a class of expanded clone.

>NA|TRBV6-1|TRBJ2-1
CASSARSAGTVYNEQFF
>NA|TRBV20-1|TRBJ2-3
CSATDRVQGDTQYF
>NA|TRBV6-2/TRBV6-3|TRBJ1-5
CASRVDSGNQPQHF
>once|TRBV12-3/TRBV12-4|TRBJ2-5
CASSSDRKETQYF
>many|TRBV20-1|TRBJ1-6
CSATNRGDNSPLHF
>NA|TRBV6-2/TRBV6-3|TRBJ2-7
CASSRGAGPFDEQYF
>NA|TRBV5-1|TRBJ2-5
CASSELGTGQETQYF
>NA|TRBV9|TRBJ1-6
CASSVRPGSDSPLHF
>NA|TRBV5-5|TRBJ2-7
CASSLHWDPGNEQYF
>NA|TRBV6-6|TRBJ2-1
CASSRTLDMEQFF
>once|TRBV12-3/TRBV12-4|TRBJ2-2
CASSLAGVRVTGELFF
>many|TRBV6-6|TRBJ2-7
CASSYHPYEQYF
>NA|TRBV20-1|TRBJ1-4
CSASKGQGDEKLFF
>NA|TRBV7-2|TRBJ2-3
CASSSSHGVAQYF
>many|TRBV9|TRBJ2-4
CASSNGRSQYF
>NA|TRBV12-3/TRBV12-4|TRBJ1-5
CASSRAYQPQHF
>NA|TRBV5-1|TRBJ2-1
CASSHKTSVLLYNEQFF
>NA|TRBV2|TRBJ2-2
CASTGGLGTGELFF
>few|TRBV10-3|TRBJ2-1
CAISGDWADTYNEQFF
>few|TRBV12-3/TRBV12-4|TRBJ2-2
CASLETNTGELFF
>NA|TRBV9|TRBJ2-1
CASTTGQGNNEQFF
>few|TRBV29-1|TRBJ1-1
CSVEPGAFF
>NA|TRBV21-1|TRBJ1-2
CASSQSGQLGYTF
>NA|TRBV20-1|TRBJ2-3
CSATHRGESTDTQYF
>NA|TRBV9|TRBJ2-7
CASSVGGDYSYEQYF
>few|TRBV12-3/TRBV12-4|TRBJ1-6
CASSPGTLLHF
>NA|TRBV20-1|TRBJ1-1
CSAKRDRNTEAFF
>few|TRBV12-3/TRBV12-4|TRBJ1-4
CASSQQGIGEKLFF
>few|TRBV20-1|TRBJ2-7
CSATPGTSVREQYF
>few|TRBV7-9|TRBJ2-5
CASRLSVAGGLQETQYF
>NA|TRBV10-3|TRBJ1-2
CAISESSGARGYTF
>few|TRBV20-1|TRBJ1-2
CSAWMGDYGYTF
>NA|TRBV5-1|TRBJ2-5
CASSTGFNEETQYF
>few|TRBV5-1|TRBJ2-5
CASKRQTGEETQYF
>NA|TRBV27|TRBJ2-5
CASSPTPAPAQETQYF
>NA|TRBV9|TRBJ2-1
CASSEGYQGPEQFF
>many|TRBV12-3/TRBV12-4|TRBJ2-1
CASRPQQGVGTYNEQFF
>NA|TRBV7-2|TRBJ1-1
CASSPPSGRVTTEAFF
>NA|TRBV6-5|TRBJ2-1
CASSYYRGHTNEQFF
>many|TRBV20-1|TRBJ1-3
CSANGLHSGNTIYF
>NA|TRBV4-1|TRBJ2-5
CASSWGQGQETQYF
>many|TRBV5-1|TRBJ2-1
CASSLRREQFF
>NA|TRBV20-1|TRBJ2-3
CSAPRQGRADTQYF
>NA|TRBV4-3|TRBJ2-7
CASSRTTLTYEQYF